One and the same sample provided the 28 T cell receptor beta chains below, sequenced in a study of a mutant IDH1 vaccine in newly diagnosed glioma. Time point: week 11, during vaccination. Alongside topical imiquimod, each dose of vaccine comprised 300 ug of mutant IDH1 20-mer peptide. Which antigens these TCRs recognize remains unknown. Method: immunoSEQ multiplex PCR; TCRdb's copy keeps in-frame clones and lacks some. The data show about 24,000 clones, 79% seen once. Sequenced material: PBMCs, taken from a glioma patient whose treatment included an IDH1 peptide vaccine. Source of these receptors: a man aged 40-50 years with glioma.

This clone was found a few times. The rearrangement joins TRBV7-9 to TRBJ1-1, with 11 bases lining up with TRBD1. V trimming: 5 bases; J trimming: 4 bases; junction bases outside the gene matches: 6. Germline CDR1 and CDR2: SEHNR and FQNEAQ (reference sequence). This CDR3 is 15 amino acids long. The CDR3 region is CASSQFGTGGTEAFF. CDR3 DNA: TGTGCCAGCAGCCAATTTGGGACAGGGGGCACTGAAGCTTTCTTT.

This clone was observed a few times. The CDR3 reads CASSLAGVGETQYF. DNA for the CDR3: TGTGCCAGCAGCTTAGCGGGAGTAGGGGAGACCCAGTACTTC. The V and J genes are TRBV11-3 and TRBJ2-5; weak D call: TRBD2 (6 bases). Germline lookup yields CDR1 SGHNT and CDR2 YENEEA. Between the trimmed V and J ends, which lost 1 base and 5 bases, there was a span of 11 bases. The CDR3 has 14 residues.

The chain couples TRBV6-1 to TRBJ2-5; possible D gene TRBD2, 6 bases. V shed 7 bases and J shed 5 bases, with 20 bases lying between them. Germline-derived CDR1 and CDR2 are MNHNS and SASEGT. CDR3 length equals 15 residues. The CDR3 DNA is TGTGCCAGCACCCCGAACGGGTTGGAGGGGGAGACCCAGTACTTC. This codes for CASTPNGLEGETQYF.

This chain uses TRBV19 with TRBJ2-1, with 9 bases identical to TRBD2. This CDR3 comprises 15 residues. Looked up from germline, CDR1 is LNHDA and CDR2 is SQIVND (reference sequence). The V gene end was trimmed by 3 bases and the J gene end by 10 bases; junction bases not matched to a gene: 10. The CDR3 sequence: CASSILAGGSGEQFF. The CDR3 DNA reads TGTGCCAGTAGTATTCTGGCGGGAGGGTCGGGCGAGCAGTTCTTC.

The table lists this clone with a few counts. The V gene is TRBV7-2, the J gene TRBJ2-3; D uncertain. Germline assignment: CDR1 SGHTA and CDR2 FQGNSA. Trimming shortened V by 1 base and J by 3 bases, and 11 bases separated the two germline ends. CDR3 size: 15 residues. The CDR3, as DNA: TGTGCCAGCAGCTTAGAGTACCTTAGAACAGATACGCAGTATTTT. This codes for CASSLEYLRTDTQYF. Filled out from reference TRBV7-2 and TRBJ2-3, the complete variable domain reads GAGVSQSPSNKVTEKGKDVELRCDPISGHTALYWYRQSLGQGLEFLIYFQGNSAPDKSGLPSDRFSAERTGGSVSTLTIQRTQQEDSAVYLCASSLEYLRTDTQYFGPGTRLTVL.

This clone showed up just a few times. The rearrangement links TRBV9 to TRBJ1-1; D is unresolved. This CDR3 contains 13 residues. V shed 0 bases and J shed 1 base, with 4 bases lying between them. Germline CDR1 reads SGDLS; CDR2 reads YYNGEE. The CDR3 coding sequence is TGTGCCAGCAGCGTAGGGGAGAACACTGAAGCTTTCTTT. Translation: CASSVGENTEAFF.

V usage is TRBV14 and J usage is TRBJ1-1, with D possibly TRBD1 on 6 matching bases. Germline V gene sequence: CDR1 SGHDN, CDR2 FVKESK. This CDR3 has 14 residues. The ends were cut back, 2 bases at V and 3 bases at J, with 10 bases in the middle. CDR3 bases: TGTGCCAGCAGCCAAACAGGGACCGACACTGAAGCTTTCTTT. Translating it yields CASSQTGTDTEAFF.

By sample share, this clone is medium-sized (0.01 to 0.1%). The chain links TRBV10-2 to TRBJ2-6; no definite D call. CDR1 WSHSY and CDR2 SAAADI come from the germline V gene. The CDR3 has 14 amino acids. The V gene lost 5 bases and the J gene lost 3 bases, with 8 bases spanning the gap. The DNA of the CDR3 is TGCGCCAGCAGTCCGGGTTATGGGGCCAACGTCCTGACTTTC. It specifies CASSPGYGANVLTF.

In this sample, this clone turned up a few times. Here the CDR3 reads CASSQAAANTEAFF. For the CDR3, the DNA is TGCGCCAGCAGCCAAGCGGCAGCGAACACTGAAGCTTTCTTT. The V and J genes are TRBV4-1 and TRBJ1-1; D is uncertain. V dropped 1 base and J dropped 1 base, with 7 bases sitting between them. Germline V gives CDR1 MGHRA, CDR2 YSYEKL. The CDR3 consists of 14 residues.

The chain combines TRBV5-1 with TRBJ2-3, with 8 bases lining up with TRBD2. Germline loops: CDR1 SGHRS, CDR2 YFSETQ. The junction had 17 bases not matched to a gene; V was cut back by 6 bases and J by 2 bases. CDR3 length equals 18 residues. This chain's CDR3 is CASTFLARSGGYTDTQYF. CDR3 nucleotides: TGCGCCAGCACCTTCCTTGCGAGAAGCGGGGGATACACAGATACGCAGTATTTT.

V gene TRBV4-1 combines with J gene TRBJ2-7; TRBD2 agrees at 11 bases. After removal of 5 bases from V and 5 bases from J, the junction contained 8 bases not matched to a gene. The CDR3 contains 15 residues. Germline CDR1 and CDR2: MGHRA and YSYEKL. Here the CDR3 reads CASSGRGLAGHEQYF. In DNA, the CDR3 is TGCGCCAGCAGCGGACGAGGACTAGCGGGCCACGAGCAGTACTTC.

This chain joins TRBV6-5 and TRBJ2-2; TRBD2 is a possible D gene (5 bases). Germline CDR1 and CDR2: MNHEY and SVGAGI. This CDR3 spans 15 amino acids. V was cut by 8 bases and J by 4 bases, with 17 bases left in between. The CDR3 spells CASGSGERSTGELFF. The CDR3 DNA follows: TGTGCCAGCGGGTCCGGGGAGCGGAGCACCGGGGAGCTGTTTTTT.

The rearrangement links TRBV6-1 to TRBJ2-3; no firm D call. Trimming took 1 base from V and 3 from J, leaving 2 bases between them. The CDR3 has 12 residues. CDR1 MNHNS and CDR2 SASEGT come from the germline V gene. The CDR3 here is CASSEGTDTQYF. The CDR3, as DNA: TGTGCCAGCAGTGAAGGGACAGATACGCAGTATTTT.

The gene calls are TRBV7-2 and TRBJ2-5; D is uncertain. Germline V gene data show CDR1 as SGHTA and CDR2 as FQGNSA. This CDR3 is 14 amino acids long. V was pared by 7 bases and J by 2 bases, with 14 bases between. The CDR3 DNA is TGTGCCAGCATCGCGGACCGGTATCAAGAGACCCAGTACTTC. Amino acid sequence: CASIADRYQETQYF.

The genes are TRBV6-5 and TRBJ2-1; 10 nucleotides match TRBD2. Germline trimming cut 7 bases from V and 1 base from J; bases unmatched to any gene: 1. The CDR3 length is 14 residues. Germline assignment: CDR1 MNHEY and CDR2 SVGAGI. CDR3 loop: CASTSGSSYNEQFF. The CDR3 coding sequence is TGTGCCAGCACTAGCGGGAGTTCCTACAATGAGCAGTTCTTC.

The CDR3 loop is CSAQTGGGNQPQHF. The CDR3 DNA follows: TGCAGCGCCCAGACAGGGGGAGGCAATCAGCCCCAGCATTTT. The rearrangement joins TRBV29-1 to TRBJ1-5; 9 nucleotides line up with TRBD1. V dropped 7 bases and J dropped 2; count of bases not matched to a gene: 6. Looked up from germline, CDR1 is SQVTM and CDR2 is ANQGSEA. This CDR3 is 14 amino acids long.

The chain combines TRBV5-1 with TRBJ2-6; D may be TRBD2 (5 bases). Trimming pared 0 bases from V and 1 base from J, leaving 14 bases between. This CDR3 contains 18 residues. Germline V gene lookup returns CDR1 SGHRS and CDR2 YFSETQ. The CDR3 DNA follows: TGCGCCAGCAGCTTGGCCCCAGGCGGACTTTCTGGGGCCAACGTCCTGACTTTC. It yields the protein CASSLAPGGLSGANVLTF.

This sequence joins TRBV15 and TRBJ2-7; 9 bases are shared with TRBD2. Trimming cost V 7 bases and J 2 bases; bases outside gene matches: 9. In germline, CDR1 is LNHNV, CDR2 YYDKDF (reference sequence). The CDR3 loop spans 15 amino acids. CDR3 protein: CATTDEREDAYEQYV. The CDR3 DNA reads TGTGCCACCACGGATGAGCGGGAGGACGCCTACGAGCAGTACGTC.

CDR3 loop: CATGDSFTGELFF. As DNA, the CDR3 is TGTGCCACCGGGGACAGTTTCACCGGGGAGCTGTTTTTT. The chain is built from TRBV19 and TRBJ2-2; 7 nucleotides line up with TRBD1. Trimming removed 10 bases from V and 4 bases from J; junction bases left unmatched: 6. The germline CDR1 and CDR2 sequences are LNHDA and SQIVND (reference sequence). The CDR3 extends over 13 amino acids.

The DNA of the CDR3 is TGCGCCAGCAGCTTGTCATACTATGGCTACACCTTC. The encoded protein is CASSLSYYGYTF. V and J are TRBV5-1 and TRBJ1-2; no definite D call. Trimming stripped 1 base from V and 3 bases from J, with 4 bases between. Germline V gene lookup returns CDR1 SGHRS and CDR2 YFSETQ. This CDR3 has 12 amino acids.

This sequence joins TRBV29-1 and TRBJ2-1; the D is unclear. This CDR3 has 10 amino acids. Trimming left V 4 bases short and J 9 bases short, with 7 bases between. Germline CDR1 and CDR2: SQVTM and ANQGSEA. The CDR3 region has the DNA TGCAGCGTTGGCGACGGTGAGCAGTTCTTC. It encodes CSVGDGEQFF.

The sample holds one count of this clone. The chain joins TRBV7-2 to TRBJ2-7; D uncertain. V dropped 1 base and J dropped 3 bases, with 7 bases sitting between them. The germline V gene encodes CDR1 SGHTA and CDR2 FQGNSA. The CDR3 runs to 13 residues. CDR3: CASSLGPVYEQYV. In nucleotides, the CDR3 is TGTGCCAGCAGCTTAGGTCCGGTCTACGAGCAGTACGTC.

V and J are TRBV11-3 and TRBJ2-3; D not certain. The CDR3 length is 16 residues. Germline V gives CDR1 SGHNT, CDR2 YENEEA. The ends were cut back, 5 bases at V and 2 bases at J, with 17 bases in the middle. The CDR3 DNA reads as TGTGCCAGCAGCCGTGGAACGGGCGGAAACACAGATACGCAGTATTTT. Its protein is CASSRGTGGNTDTQYF.

The chain couples TRBV6-5 to TRBJ2-3; D gene unclear. V lost 2 bases and J 3 bases, leaving 3 bases between the germline ends. The CDR3 consists of 12 residues. Germline lookup yields CDR1 MNHEY and CDR2 SVGAGI. Here the CDR3 reads CASSYPTDTQYF. CDR3 bases: TGTGCCAGCAGTTACCCGACAGATACGCAGTATTTT.

As to this clone: Mismatch with germline at one junction end may stem from a read error. CDR3 residues: CASSQPGGWNGQFF. In DNA, the CDR3 is TGTGCCAGCAGCCAACCAGGTGGGTGGAATGGGCAGTTCTTC. The V and J genes are TRBV7-8 and TRBJ2-1; D is unresolved. The CDR3 extends over 14 amino acids. Germline values: CDR1 SGHVS, CDR2 FQNEAQ. Together with reference TRBV7-8 and TRBJ2-1, the CDR3 gives the full variable domain: GAGVSQSPRYKVAKRGQDVALRCDPISGHVSLFWYQQALGQGPEFLTYFQNEAQLDKSGLPSDRFFAERPEGSVSTLKIQRTQQEDSAVYLCASSQPGGWNGQFFGPGTRLTVL.

The gene calls are TRBV21-1 and TRBJ2-3; the D call TRBD1 from the table was never checked on the DNA. TRBV21-1 is listed as a pseudogene. This CDR3 is 15 amino acids long. The CDR3 DNA is TGTGCCAGCACCAAGACACAAATGCGCACAGATACGCAGTATTTT. Translating gives CASTKTQMRTDTQYF.

The gene calls are TRBV29-1 and TRBJ2-1; TRBD1 matches 9 bases. The junction had 10 bases not matched to a gene; V was cut back by 6 bases and J by 4 bases. This CDR3 has 15 amino acids. CDR1 SQVTM and CDR2 ANQGSEA come from the germline V gene. In DNA, the CDR3 is TGCAGCGTGGGATTCACAGGGGGCGGTTACAATGAGCAGTTCTTC. Translating gives CSVGFTGGGYNEQFF.

The chain couples TRBV18 to TRBJ1-5, with D unclear. Trimming shortened V by 5 bases and J by 5 bases, and 13 bases separated the two germline ends. The CDR3 spans 14 residues. Germline CDR1 and CDR2: KGHSH and LQKENI. CDR3 residues: CASSAGRADQPQHF. CDR3 coding DNA: TGTGCCAGCTCAGCCGGAAGGGCGGATCAGCCCCAGCATTTT.